Here is one T cell receptor (beta chain) with its context. The sample originates from a study of blood T cell repertoires in COVID-19. Study information: Spain, Italy and the United States supplied samples that represented acute and convalescent COVID-19.

Libraries were prepared by immunoSEQ multiplex PCR; TCRdb keeps only in-frame clonotypes and omits some of them. This table has around 190,000 clones, 82% appearing once. Germline assignment: CDR1 SGHDT and CDR2 YYEEEE. The CDR3 is 13 residues long. Trimming pared 1 base from V and 13 bases from J, leaving 12 bases between. The specimen sequenced was peripheral blood. The TCR originated in a woman in her sixties or seventies with COVID-19, enrolled during active disease. V is TRBV5-6 and J is TRBJ1-6, with D perhaps TRBD1 (5 bases). For the CDR3, the DNA is TGTGCCAGCAGCTTGATGACAGCGGGGCCCCTCCACTTT. Protein: CASSLMTAGPLHF.